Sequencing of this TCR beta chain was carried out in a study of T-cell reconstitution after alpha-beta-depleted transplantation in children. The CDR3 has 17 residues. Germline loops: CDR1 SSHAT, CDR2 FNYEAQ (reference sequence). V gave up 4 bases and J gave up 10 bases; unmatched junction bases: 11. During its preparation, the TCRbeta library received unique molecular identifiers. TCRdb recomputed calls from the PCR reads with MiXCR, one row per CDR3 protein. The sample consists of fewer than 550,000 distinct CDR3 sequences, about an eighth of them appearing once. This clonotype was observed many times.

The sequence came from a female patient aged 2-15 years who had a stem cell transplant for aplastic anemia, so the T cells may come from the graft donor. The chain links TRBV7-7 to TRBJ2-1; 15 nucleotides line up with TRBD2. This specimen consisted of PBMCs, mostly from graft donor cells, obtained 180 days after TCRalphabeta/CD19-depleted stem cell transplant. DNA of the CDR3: TGTGCCAGCAGCTCGGGACTAGCGGGAGGCCCTCATGCCGAGCAGTTCTTC. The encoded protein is CASSSGLAGGPHAEQFF.